These T cell receptor beta chains were read from a single sample in a study of blood T cell repertoires in COVID-19. Repertoires were generated with immunoSEQ multiplex PCR, while TCRdb's copy carries only in-frame clones and drops some. The sample lists about 69,000 clones, nearly 90% seen once, with about 5% in the top ten. Sequenced input: peripheral blood. The receptors come from a man in his forties or fifties with acute or convalescent COVID-19. Both conserved end residues are part of each CDR3. Each record gives: J gene, D gene, clone size, V gene, CDR3 protein, CDR3 DNA. A D gene is named only where the DNA matches it firmly. Only part of the rows carry a size: once, few, many, or a class if the clone is expanded.

J: TRBJ2-3
D: .
size: .
V: TRBV19
CDR3: CASSISGYTQYF
DNA: TGTGCCAGTAGTATTTCGGGTTATACGCAGTATTTT

J: TRBJ2-7
D: .
size: .
V: TRBV29-1
CDR3: CSVVELGYEQYF
DNA: TGCAGCGTTGTGGAACTAGGGTACGAGCAGTACTTC

J: TRBJ2-7
D: TRBD2
size: .
V: TRBV9
CDR3: CASSPLLLAGDNEQYF
DNA: TGTGCCAGCAGCCCCCTCCTACTAGCGGGAGATAACGAGCAGTACTTC

J: TRBJ1-1
D: TRBD1
size: .
V: TRBV7-2
CDR3: CASSFNRGSEAFF
DNA: TGTGCCAGCAGCTTTAACAGGGGATCTGAAGCTTTCTTT

J: TRBJ2-1
D: TRBD1
size: .
V: TRBV6-1
CDR3: CASSEGGLRGNEQFF
DNA: TGTGCCAGCAGTGAAGGCGGGCTCAGGGGGAATGAGCAGTTCTTC

J: TRBJ2-2
D: TRBD2
size: .
V: TRBV19
CDR3: CASSLAGGTNTGELFF
DNA: TGTGCCAGTAGCCTAGCGGGAGGCACGAACACCGGGGAGCTGTTTTTT

J: TRBJ2-5
D: .
size: .
V: TRBV7-8
CDR3: CASSLDREGAGDF
DNA: TGTGCCAGCAGCTTAGACCGAGAGGGCGCCGGGGACTTC

J: TRBJ2-7
D: TRBD2
size: once
V: TRBV11-2
CDR3: CASSLRGLAVYEQYF
DNA: TGTGCCAGCAGCTTACGAGGACTAGCGGTCTACGAGCAGTACTTC

J: TRBJ2-7
D: .
size: .
V: TRBV6-2/TRBV6-3
CDR3: CASSYRQTSYEQYF
DNA: TGTGCCAGCAGTTACCGACAGACGTCCTACGAGCAGTACTTC

J: TRBJ1-4
D: .
size: .
V: TRBV30
CDR3: CAWSGEEKLFF
DNA: TGTGCCTGGAGTGGAGAAGAAAAACTGTTTTTT

J: TRBJ2-1
D: TRBD2
size: .
V: TRBV5-1
CDR3: CASSSSGTSGGSSYNEQFF
DNA: TGCGCCAGCAGCTCCTCCGGGACTAGCGGGGGTAGCTCCTACAATGAGCAGTTCTTC

J: TRBJ2-2
D: TRBD2
size: once
V: TRBV3-1/TRBV3-2
CDR3: CASSQGLTSGTGELFF
DNA: TGTGCCAGCAGCCAAGGCCTTACTAGCGGGACCGGGGAGCTGTTTTTT

J: TRBJ2-5
D: TRBD1
size: .
V: TRBV24-1
CDR3: CATSDGGQGYTNQETQYF
DNA: TGTGCCACCAGTGATGGGGGACAGGGGTATACAAACCAAGAGACCCAGTACTTC

J: TRBJ2-3
D: TRBD2
size: .
V: TRBV6-4
CDR3: CASSLTAGGTDTQYF
DNA: TGTGCCAGCAGTCTAACGGCGGGAGGCACAGATACGCAGTATTTT

J: TRBJ1-5
D: TRBD1
size: .
V: TRBV7-2
CDR3: CASSLQGAYNQPQHF
DNA: TGTGCCAGCAGCCTTCAGGGGGCGTACAATCAGCCCCAGCATTTT

J: TRBJ2-7
D: TRBD2
size: .
V: TRBV2
CDR3: CASKGGRAYEQYF
DNA: TGTGCCAGCAAGGGCGGGAGAGCGTACGAGCAGTACTTC

J: TRBJ2-1
D: TRBD2
size: .
V: TRBV3-1/TRBV3-2
CDR3: CASSQGVAGEGFNEQFF
DNA: TGTGCCAGCAGCCAAGGGGTAGCGGGAGAGGGTTTCAATGAGCAGTTCTTC

J: TRBJ1-5
D: TRBD1
size: .
V: TRBV5-3
CDR3: CARSLSDRVVNQPQHF
DNA: TGTGCCAGAAGCTTGTCGGACAGGGTAGTCAATCAGCCCCAGCATTTT

J: TRBJ2-1
D: .
size: .
V: TRBV6-5
CDR3: CASSRTRFDEQFF
DNA: TGTGCCAGCAGCCGGACTCGTTTCGATGAGCAGTTCTTC

J: TRBJ2-5
D: TRBD2
size: .
V: TRBV30
CDR3: CAWSVMLLAGAQETQYF
DNA: TGTGCCTGGAGTGTAATGCTGCTAGCGGGAGCACAAGAGACCCAGTACTTC

J: TRBJ1-6
D: TRBD1
size: .
V: TRBV19
CDR3: CASSTLAQGARSPLHF
DNA: TGTGCCAGTAGTACGCTGGCACAGGGGGCACGATCACCCCTCCACTTT

J: TRBJ2-7
D: TRBD2
size: .
V: TRBV5-4
CDR3: CASSLQLAEHEQYF
DNA: TGTGCCAGCAGCTTACAACTAGCGGAACACGAGCAGTACTTC

J: TRBJ1-2
D: TRBD1
size: .
V: TRBV9
CDR3: CASSRGTGGSYGYTF
DNA: TGTGCCAGCAGCCGAGGGACAGGGGGTTCCTATGGCTACACCTTC

J: TRBJ2-2
D: .
size: .
V: TRBV7-7
CDR3: CASSLAVNTGELFF
DNA: TGTGCCAGCAGCTTAGCCGTTAACACCGGGGAGCTGTTTTTT

J: TRBJ1-1
D: .
size: few
V: TRBV9
CDR3: CASGRGAATEAFF
DNA: TGTGCCAGCGGGCGGGGGGCCGCCACTGAAGCTTTCTTT

J: TRBJ1-5
D: .
size: .
V: TRBV2
CDR3: CASSPQRNSNQPQHF
DNA: TGTGCCAGCAGTCCCCAGCGTAACAGCAATCAGCCCCAGCATTTT

J: TRBJ1-2
D: .
size: .
V: TRBV7-9
CDR3: CASSPDEDGYTF
DNA: TGTGCCAGCAGCCCTGACGAGGATGGCTACACCTTC

J: TRBJ1-2
D: .
size: .
V: TRBV7-2
CDR3: CASTRKGGAGGGYTF
DNA: TGTGCCAGCACCCGAAAGGGAGGGGCAGGTGGTGGCTACACCTTC

J: TRBJ2-7
D: TRBD2
size: .
V: TRBV6-1
CDR3: CASSEALGFGLAGGPHEQYF
DNA: TGTGCCAGCAGTGAAGCGTTGGGGTTCGGACTAGCGGGAGGGCCCCACGAGCAGTACTTC

J: TRBJ2-7
D: TRBD1
size: few
V: TRBV5-1
CDR3: CASSSTRQGSYEQYF
DNA: TGCGCCAGCAGCTCGACCCGACAGGGGAGCTACGAGCAGTACTTC

J: TRBJ2-7
D: .
size: .
V: TRBV12-3/TRBV12-4
CDR3: CASSLYTAREQYF
DNA: TGTGCCAGCAGTTTATATACGGCTAGGGAGCAGTACTTC

J: TRBJ2-4
D: .
size: .
V: TRBV19
CDR3: CASSQGGLAKNIQYF
DNA: TGTGCCAGTAGTCAGGGGGGTTTAGCCAAAAACATTCAGTACTTC

J: TRBJ1-2
D: .
size: .
V: TRBV29-1
CDR3: CSDGGYTF
DNA: TGCAGTGACGGGGGCTACACCTTC

J: TRBJ2-1
D: TRBD2
size: .
V: TRBV18
CDR3: CASSPRASGRFYNEQFF
DNA: TGTGCCAGCTCACCAAGAGCTAGCGGGAGGTTCTACAATGAGCAGTTCTTC

J: TRBJ2-1
D: TRBD1
size: .
V: TRBV7-2
CDR3: CASSLGQGDWNEQFF
DNA: TGTGCCAGCAGCCTAGGACAGGGGGATTGGAATGAGCAGTTCTTC

J: TRBJ1-3
D: TRBD1
size: .
V: TRBV2
CDR3: CASAGPGTGGSGNTIYF
DNA: TGTGCCAGCGCCGGTCCCGGGACAGGGGGCTCTGGAAACACCATATATTTT

J: TRBJ1-2
D: TRBD1
size: .
V: TRBV29-1
CDR3: CSESTGVGYTF
DNA: TGCAGCGAATCGACAGGGGTCGGCTACACCTTC

J: TRBJ2-7
D: TRBD2
size: once
V: TRBV9
CDR3: CASSVGSSTSGYEQYF
DNA: TGTGCCAGCAGCGTGGGGAGTTCTACTAGCGGCTACGAGCAGTACTTC

J: TRBJ1-2
D: .
size: once
V: TRBV30
CDR3: CAWSTDNYGYTF
DNA: TGTGCCTGGAGTACAGATAACTATGGCTACACCTTC

J: TRBJ1-5
D: .
size: few
V: TRBV28
CDR3: CASAFNQPQHF
DNA: TGTGCCAGCGCGTTCAATCAGCCCCAGCATTTT

J: TRBJ1-5
D: .
size: once
V: TRBV19
CDR3: CASSILTVIEPQHF
DNA: TGTGCCAGTAGTATTCTCACGGTGATTGAGCCCCAGCATTTT

J: TRBJ2-2
D: TRBD2
size: once
V: TRBV5-1
CDR3: CASSGTSGSAGELFF
DNA: TGCGCCAGCAGCGGGACTAGCGGGAGCGCCGGGGAGCTGTTTTTT

J: TRBJ2-7
D: TRBD1
size: few
V: TRBV11-2
CDR3: CASSFGTGDYEQYF
DNA: TGTGCCAGCAGCTTCGGGACAGGTGACTACGAGCAGTACTTC

J: TRBJ1-2
D: TRBD1
size: .
V: TRBV6-5
CDR3: CASSYSRTGERYTF
DNA: TGTGCCAGCAGTTACTCGAGGACAGGGGAACGCTACACCTTC

J: TRBJ2-3
D: TRBD2
size: .
V: TRBV5-4
CDR3: CASSLRLAGVSDTQYF
DNA: TGTGCCAGCAGCCTTAGACTAGCGGGAGTGTCAGATACGCAGTATTTT

J: TRBJ2-7
D: .
size: .
V: TRBV5-1
CDR3: CASSLEGFAYEQYF
DNA: TGCGCCAGCAGCTTGGAGGGGTTCGCCTACGAGCAGTACTTC

J: TRBJ2-7
D: .
size: .
V: TRBV27
CDR3: CASSLQGPYEQYF
DNA: TGTGCCAGCAGTTTGCAGGGGCCCTACGAGCAGTACTTC

J: TRBJ1-3
D: .
size: .
V: TRBV4-1
CDR3: CASSQPDSFSGNTIYF
DNA: TGCGCCAGCAGCCAACCGGACAGCTTCTCTGGAAACACCATATATTTT

J: TRBJ2-1
D: .
size: once
V: TRBV19
CDR3: CASSSNYNEQFF
DNA: TGTGCCAGTAGTTCCAACTACAATGAGCAGTTCTTC

J: TRBJ2-3
D: .
size: .
V: TRBV18
CDR3: CASSQQGFTDTQYF
DNA: TGTGCCAGCTCACAACAGGGCTTCACAGATACGCAGTATTTT

J: TRBJ1-5
D: .
size: .
V: TRBV19
CDR3: CASSRGQANNQPQHF
DNA: TGTGCCAGTAGTAGGGGACAAGCTAACAATCAGCCCCAGCATTTT

J: TRBJ2-5
D: .
size: .
V: TRBV11-2
CDR3: CASSLVYGGRRYF
DNA: TGTGCCAGCAGCTTAGTGTACGGGGGGCGCCGGTACTTC

J: TRBJ2-4
D: TRBD2
size: .
V: TRBV9
CDR3: CASSPGTSGSAKNIQYF
DNA: TGTGCCAGCAGCCCCGGGACTAGCGGGAGCGCCAAAAACATTCAGTACTTC

J: TRBJ1-1
D: .
size: .
V: TRBV13
CDR3: CASSALGLTGTATEAFF
DNA: TGTGCCAGCAGCGCTTTAGGATTAACAGGGACGGCCACTGAAGCTTTCTTT